In its sample, the clone carrying this T cell receptor beta chain was seen many times. The data were taken from a study of T cells in Graves' hyperthyroidism and ophthalmopathy. With V trimmed by 6 bases and J by 7 bases, 2 bases remained unmatched. The CDR3 sequence is 12 residues long. CDR1 is MDHEN, CDR2 SYDVKM, per germline. Exclusion followed for patients with uncontrolled infection, other autoimmune disease, pregnancy or lactation. Authors of the study amplified TCR beta CDR3 regions from RNA transcripts. The primer set for the first-round RT-PCR of the TCR CDR3 was HTBI. TCRdb redid the calling of the multiplex PCR reads with MiXCR, one entry per CDR3 protein. Of about 610,000 distinct CDR3 sequences listed, about 15% are singletons.

This receptor was identified in a woman aged 40-49 years with Graves' ophthalmopathy. Sequenced material: blood. V usage is TRBV28 and J usage is TRBJ2-7; 11 bases map to TRBD2. CDR3 sequence reads: CASRLAGVEQYF. CDR3 coding DNA: TGTGCCAGCAGACTAGCGGGAGTGGAGCAGTACTTC.